This is a list of T cell receptor beta chains from one sample in a study of T cell repertoires in cytomegalovirus infection. TCRdb itself ran the reads through MiXCR, one entry per CDR3 protein. The sample holds approximately 180,000 distinct CDR3 sequences, approximately 20% seen once. The material sequenced was PBMCs. The receptor set was obtained from a human donor in good health (CMV status not recorded). Some clones in this sample may be carry-over from other donors' samples. Each CDR3 is given with its conserved first and last residue. Each record gives: V gene, clone size, D gene, J gene, CDR3 protein, CDR3 DNA. A D gene is named only where the DNA matches it firmly. Only some rows state a clone size, as once, few, many or a class for expanded clones.

>TRBV20-1|few|TRBD2|TRBJ2-1
CSARTSGRAGNEQFF
TGCAGTGCGAGGACTAGCGGGAGGGCCGGAAATGAGCAGTTCTTC
>TRBV2|few|.|TRBJ2-1
CASSDGATYYNEQFF
TGTGCCAGCAGTGACGGAGCGACCTACTACAATGAGCAGTTCTTC
>TRBV9|few|TRBD1|TRBJ1-1
CASSEGEPGQPNTEAFF
TGTGCCAGCAGCGAGGGGGAGCCGGGACAGCCTAACACTGAAGCTTTCTTT
>TRBV2|few|.|TRBJ1-1
CASRYQGGASEAFF
TGTGCCAGCAGGTACCAAGGAGGGGCATCTGAAGCTTTCTTT
>TRBV3-1|.|.|TRBJ1-4
CASSRTSSSRTNEKLFF
TGTGCCAGCAGCCGGACTAGCTCCTCCCGGACTAATGAAAAACTGTTTTTT
>TRBV5-1|many|TRBD2|TRBJ2-1
CASSWIAGKDNEQFF
TGCGCCAGCAGCTGGATAGCGGGGAAAGATAATGAGCAGTTCTTC
>TRBV7-8|.|.|TRBJ1-5
CASSLQGRGNQPQHF
TGTGCCAGCAGCTTACAGGGCAGGGGCAATCAGCCCCAGCATTTT
>TRBV20-1|.|.|TRBJ2-5
CSAREYRTQETQYF
TGCAGTGCTAGAGAGTACCGGACGCAAGAGACCCAGTACTTC
>TRBV7-9|.|TRBD1|TRBJ1-2
CASSSPGQSSYGYTF
TGTGCCAGCAGCTCACCGGGACAGTCTTCCTATGGCTACACCTTC
>TRBV5-6|few|.|TRBJ1-2
CASSLSGRPTYGYTF
TGTGCCAGCAGCTTGAGCGGCAGGCCTACCTATGGCTACACCTTC
>TRBV30|.|TRBD1|TRBJ2-6
CAWSFSQGALSGANVLTF
TGTGCCTGGAGTTTCTCACAGGGGGCTTTGTCTGGGGCCAACGTCCTGACTTTC
>TRBV7-4|.|.|TRBJ2-7
CASSHPSFAYEQYF
TGTGCCAGCAGCCACCCTAGTTTCGCCTACGAGCAGTACTTC
>TRBV28|.|.|TRBJ1-1
CASSSPTVNTEAFF
TGTGCCAGCAGTTCGCCGACGGTGAACACTGAAGCTTTCTTT
>TRBV20-1|once|TRBD1|TRBJ1-5
CSAGGDREEQPQHF
TGCAGTGCTGGGGGAGACAGGGAAGAACAGCCCCAGCATTTT
>TRBV18|.|.|TRBJ2-1
CASSPQGTYNEQFF
TGTGCCAGCTCACCACAGGGGACCTACAATGAGCAGTTCTTC
>TRBV19|.|TRBD1|TRBJ2-7
CASRSKDRGGSYEQYF
TGTGCCAGTCGCTCAAAGGACAGGGGCGGCTCCTACGAGCAGTACTTC
>TRBV9|many|.|TRBJ1-1
CASSSTSGTEAFF
TGTGCCAGCAGCTCAACCTCGGGGACTGAAGCTTTCTTT
>TRBV4-3|many|.|TRBJ2-1
CASSLAYPYNEQFF
TGCGCCAGCAGCCTAGCGTATCCCTACAATGAGCAGTTCTTC
>TRBV6-1|.|.|TRBJ2-1
CARSSGTQIFEQFF
TGTGCCAGGTCCTCCGGGACCCAGATCTTTGAGCAGTTCTTC
>TRBV6-5|.|.|TRBJ2-1
CASSERSPYNEQFF
TGTGCCAGCTCGGAACGTAGCCCTTACAATGAGCAGTTCTTC
>TRBV20-1|.|TRBD2|TRBJ2-1
CSARSSGSIIVNEQFF
TGCAGTGCTAGATCGAGCGGGAGTATAATTGTGAATGAGCAGTTCTTC
>TRBV4-1|many|TRBD1|TRBJ2-4
CASSLRGQDGYGNIQYF
TGCGCCAGCAGCCTGCGGGGACAGGATGGGTATGGGAACATTCAGTACTTC
>TRBV7-2|many|TRBD2|TRBJ2-2
CASSRRGLAGVLGGELFF
TGTGCCAGCAGCCGAAGGGGACTAGCGGGAGTTTTAGGCGGGGAGCTGTTTTTT
>TRBV7-2|many|TRBD2|TRBJ2-4
CASSSLTSGRALDKNIQYF
TGTGCCAGCAGCTCGTTGACTAGCGGGAGGGCTTTGGACAAAAACATTCAGTACTTC
>TRBV5-1|.|.|TRBJ1-5
CASSPDGNSNQPQHF
TGCGCCAGCAGCCCGGACGGAAATAGCAATCAGCCCCAGCATTTT
>TRBV6-5|few|TRBD1|TRBJ2-1
CASSYSVGTGGYNEQFF
TGTGCCAGCAGTTACTCCGTGGGGACAGGGGGCTACAATGAGCAGTTCTTC
>TRBV19|few|.|TRBJ1-5
CASTPEGDVNQPQHF
TGTGCCAGTACCCCTGAGGGGGATGTCAATCAGCCCCAGCATTTT
>TRBV7-3|few|.|TRBJ2-5
CASSLTGGEETQYF
TGTGCCAGCAGCTTAACGGGAGGCGAAGAGACCCAGTACTTC
>TRBV7-2|many|TRBD1|TRBJ1-4
CASSLSGQGHEKLFF
TGTGCCAGCAGCTTATCCGGACAGGGGCACGAAAAACTGTTTTTT
>TRBV7-8|many|TRBD2|TRBJ2-3
CASSPRGGSTDTQYF
TGTGCCAGCAGCCCCCGCGGGGGTAGCACAGATACGCAGTATTTT
>TRBV12-3/TRBV12-4|many|TRBD2|TRBJ2-1
CASRYEGRRGLGLFF
TGTGCCAGCCGCTACGAGGGGCGGAGGGGACTAGGTTTGTTCTTC
>TRBV7-8|.|.|TRBJ2-5
CASSLESGTGSETQYF
TGTGCCAGCAGCTTAGAGTCCGGGACGGGCTCAGAGACCCAGTACTTC
>TRBV6-2/TRBV6-3|few|.|TRBJ2-7
CASSYDTYEQYF
TGTGCCAGCAGTTATGACACTTACGAGCAGTACTTC
>TRBV7-2|many|.|TRBJ2-7
CASSFKTGYEQYF
TGTGCCAGCAGTTTTAAGACGGGGTACGAGCAGTACTTC
>TRBV11-2|.|TRBD1|TRBJ2-7
CASRLTGGWNEQYF
TGTGCCAGCAGACTCACAGGGGGTTGGAACGAGCAGTACTTC
>TRBV7-6|many|.|TRBJ2-1
CASSSGRPGPSYNEQFF
TGTGCCAGCAGCTCCGGGCGTCCGGGCCCCTCCTACAATGAGCAGTTCTTC
>TRBV10-3|few|TRBD1|TRBJ2-7
CAIRGGGEQYF
TGTGCCATCCGAGGGGGCGGCGAGCAGTACTTC
>TRBV6-5|few|.|TRBJ1-5
CASRTREYSNQPQHF
TGTGCCAGCAGAACCAGGGAATATAGCAATCAGCCCCAGCATTTT
>TRBV19|few|.|TRBJ2-7
CASSTTGISYEQYF
TGTGCCAGTAGTACTACTGGGATCTCCTACGAGCAGTACTTC
>TRBV19|.|.|TRBJ2-4
CASSSPGMEDIQYF
TGTGCCAGTAGTTCCCCCGGGATGGAAGACATTCAGTACTTC
>TRBV7-9|.|.|TRBJ2-5
CASSSLWGETQYF
TGTGCCAGCAGCTCGCTTTGGGGGGAGACCCAGTACTTC
>TRBV29-1|few|.|TRBJ2-1
CSVGGVRGASYNEQFF
TGCAGCGTTGGGGGGGTCCGAGGGGCATCCTACAATGAGCAGTTCTTC
>TRBV6-6|few|.|TRBJ1-1
CASINRALNTEAFF
TGTGCCAGCATCAACAGGGCCTTGAACACTGAAGCTTTCTTT
>TRBV7-9|few|TRBD1|TRBJ1-2
CASSGTGTGGFGYTF
TGTGCCAGCAGCGGGACCGGGACAGGGGGCTTCGGCTACACCTTC
>TRBV7-2|many|TRBD2|TRBJ2-1
CASSLQFLAGGGNEQFF
TGTGCCAGCAGCTTGCAATTTCTAGCGGGAGGGGGCAATGAGCAGTTCTTC
>TRBV7-2|.|.|TRBJ2-7
CASSPLRVGVAHEQYF
TGTGCCAGCAGCCCCCTTCGAGTGGGAGTCGCCCACGAGCAGTACTTC